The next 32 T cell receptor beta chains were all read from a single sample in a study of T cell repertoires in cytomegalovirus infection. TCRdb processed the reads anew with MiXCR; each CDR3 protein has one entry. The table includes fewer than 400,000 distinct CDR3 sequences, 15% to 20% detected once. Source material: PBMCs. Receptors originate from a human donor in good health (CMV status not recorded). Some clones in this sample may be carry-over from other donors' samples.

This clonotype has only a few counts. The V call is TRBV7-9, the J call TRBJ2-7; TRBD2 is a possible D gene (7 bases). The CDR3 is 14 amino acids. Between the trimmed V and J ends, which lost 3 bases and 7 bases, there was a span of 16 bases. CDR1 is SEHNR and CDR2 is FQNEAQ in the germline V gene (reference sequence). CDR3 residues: CASSLTGGGGEQYF. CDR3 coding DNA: TGTGCCAGCAGCTTGACAGGAGGGGGGGGGGAGCAGTACTTC.

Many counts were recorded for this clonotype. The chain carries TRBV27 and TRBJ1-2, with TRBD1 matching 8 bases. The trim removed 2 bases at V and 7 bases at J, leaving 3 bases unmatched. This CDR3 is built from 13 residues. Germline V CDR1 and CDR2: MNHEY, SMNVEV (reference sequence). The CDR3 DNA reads TGTGCCAGCAGTTTACCAGGGGGCTCTGGCTACACCTTC. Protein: CASSLPGGSGYTF.

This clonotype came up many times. CDR3 sequence (DNA): TGTGCCAGCAGTTCTCTTGGCGAAGCTTTCTTT. Translating gives CASSSLGEAFF. The chain is built from TRBV28 and TRBJ1-1, with unresolved D. Trimming pared 4 bases from V and 8 bases from J, leaving 8 bases between. The CDR3 runs 11 residues. Germline loops: CDR1 MDHEN, CDR2 SYDVKM.

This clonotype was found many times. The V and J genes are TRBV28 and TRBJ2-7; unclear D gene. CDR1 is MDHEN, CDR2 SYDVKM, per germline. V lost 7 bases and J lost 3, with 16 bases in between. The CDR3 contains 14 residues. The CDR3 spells CASTNPGNIYEQYF. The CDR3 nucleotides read TGTGCCAGCACAAATCCGGGCAATATCTACGAGCAGTACTTC.

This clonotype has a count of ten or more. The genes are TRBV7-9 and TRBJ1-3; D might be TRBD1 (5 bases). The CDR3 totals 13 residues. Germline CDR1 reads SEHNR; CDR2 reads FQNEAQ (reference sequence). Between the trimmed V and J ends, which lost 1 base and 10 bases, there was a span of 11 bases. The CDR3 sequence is CASSLVTGGTIYF. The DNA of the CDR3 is TGTGCCAGCAGCTTAGTCACCGGGGGGACCATATATTTT.

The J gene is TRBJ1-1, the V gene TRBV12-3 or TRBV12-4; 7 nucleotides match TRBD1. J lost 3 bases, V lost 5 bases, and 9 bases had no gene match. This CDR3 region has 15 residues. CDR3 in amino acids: CASSPWDRKYTEAFF. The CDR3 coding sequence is TGTGCCAGCAGTCCCTGGGACAGAAAGTACACTGAAGCTTTCTTT.

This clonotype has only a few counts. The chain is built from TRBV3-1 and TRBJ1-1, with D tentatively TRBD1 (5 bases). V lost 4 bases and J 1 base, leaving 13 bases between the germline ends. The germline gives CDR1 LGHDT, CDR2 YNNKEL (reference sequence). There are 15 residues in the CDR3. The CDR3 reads CASSPGGFANTEAFF. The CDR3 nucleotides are TGTGCCAGCAGCCCCGGGGGGTTTGCGAACACTGAAGCTTTCTTT.

The DNA for the CDR3 is TGTGCCAGCAGCAAAGACAGCCTTTCTGGAAACACCATATATTTT. Its translation is CASSKDSLSGNTIYF. The J gene is TRBJ1-3, the V gene TRBV7-4; the D gene is possibly TRBD1 (5 bases). Deletions cut 5 bases from V and 1 base from J, with 12 bases between. The V gene's germline CDR1 is SGHVT and CDR2 SQSDAQ. The CDR3 totals 15 residues.

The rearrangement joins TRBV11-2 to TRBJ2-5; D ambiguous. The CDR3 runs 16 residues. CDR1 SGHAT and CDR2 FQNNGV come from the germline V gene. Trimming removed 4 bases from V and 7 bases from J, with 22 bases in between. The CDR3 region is CASSSVTGRPGSTQYF. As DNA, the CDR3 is TGTGCCAGCAGCTCAGTTACCGGGCGTCCAGGATCGACCCAGTACTTC.

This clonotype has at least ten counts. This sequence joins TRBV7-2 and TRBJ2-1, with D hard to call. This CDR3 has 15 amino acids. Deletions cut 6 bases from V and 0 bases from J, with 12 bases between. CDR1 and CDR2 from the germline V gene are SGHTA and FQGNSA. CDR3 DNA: TGTGCCAGCAGTTTCCACCAGAGCTCCTACAATGAGCAGTTCTTC. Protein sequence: CASSFHQSSYNEQFF.

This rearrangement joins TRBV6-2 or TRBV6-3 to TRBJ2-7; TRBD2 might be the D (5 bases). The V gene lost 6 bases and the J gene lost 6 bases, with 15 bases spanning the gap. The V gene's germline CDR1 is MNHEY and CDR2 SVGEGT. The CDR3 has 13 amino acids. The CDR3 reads CASSAVARGEQYF. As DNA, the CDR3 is TGTGCCAGCAGCGCTGTCGCCCGGGGCGAGCAGTACTTC.

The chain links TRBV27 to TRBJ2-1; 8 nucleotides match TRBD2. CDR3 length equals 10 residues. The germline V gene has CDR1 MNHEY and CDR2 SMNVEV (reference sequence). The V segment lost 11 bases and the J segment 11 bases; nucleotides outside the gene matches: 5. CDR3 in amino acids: CASGGAKQFF. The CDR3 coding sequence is TGTGCCTCGGGGGGGGCGAAGCAGTTCTTC.

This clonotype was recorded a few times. CDR3 amino acids: CSAGRGLSLTDTQYF. In DNA, the CDR3 is TGCAGTGCTGGGCGGGGGTTGTCCCTCACAGATACGCAGTATTTT. The chain carries TRBV20-1 and TRBJ2-3, with 7 bases aligning to TRBD2. Germline lookup yields CDR1 DFQATT and CDR2 SNEGSKA (reference sequence). Trimming removed 5 bases from V and 2 bases from J; junction bases left unmatched: 10. The CDR3 loop spans 15 amino acids.

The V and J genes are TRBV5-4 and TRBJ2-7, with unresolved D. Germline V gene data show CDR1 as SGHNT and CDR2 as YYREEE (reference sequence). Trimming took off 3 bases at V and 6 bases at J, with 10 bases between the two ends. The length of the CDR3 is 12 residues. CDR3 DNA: TGTGCCAGCAGCTGGGCGAATCTCGAGCAGTACTTC. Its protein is CASSWANLEQYF.

The CDR3, as DNA: TGTGCCAGCAGCTCTGGACAGGGGGCCCCCACAGATACGCAGTATTTT. It translates to CASSSGQGAPTDTQYF. The rearrangement links TRBV5-4 to TRBJ2-3; 11 bases map to TRBD1. The CDR3 spans 16 residues. Per germline, CDR1 SGHNT and CDR2 YYREEE (reference sequence). The ends lost 3 bases at V and 2 bases at J; junction bases unmatched: 5. The full variable domain, rest sourced from reference TRBV5-4 and TRBJ2-3, is ETGVTQSPTHLIKTRGQQVTLRCSSQSGHNTVSWYQQALGQGPQFIFQYYREEENGRGNFPPRFSGLQFPNYSSELNVNALELDDSALYLCASSSGQGAPTDTQYFGPGTRLTVL.

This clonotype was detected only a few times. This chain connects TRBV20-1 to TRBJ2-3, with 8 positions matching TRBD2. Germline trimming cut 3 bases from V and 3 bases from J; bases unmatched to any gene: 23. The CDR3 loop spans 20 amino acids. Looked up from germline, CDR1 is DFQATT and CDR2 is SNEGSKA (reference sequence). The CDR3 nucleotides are TGCAGTGCTAGGCTATGGAGCGGGGGTATAAAAAGAAGATCGACAGATACGCAGTATTTT. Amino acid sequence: CSARLWSGGIKRRSTDTQYF.

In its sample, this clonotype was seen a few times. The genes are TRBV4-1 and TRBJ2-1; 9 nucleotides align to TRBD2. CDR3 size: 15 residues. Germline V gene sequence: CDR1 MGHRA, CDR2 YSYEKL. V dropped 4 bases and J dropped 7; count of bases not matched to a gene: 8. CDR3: CASSPIGLAKNEQFF. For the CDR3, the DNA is TGCGCCAGCAGCCCAATCGGACTAGCGAAAAATGAGCAGTTCTTC.

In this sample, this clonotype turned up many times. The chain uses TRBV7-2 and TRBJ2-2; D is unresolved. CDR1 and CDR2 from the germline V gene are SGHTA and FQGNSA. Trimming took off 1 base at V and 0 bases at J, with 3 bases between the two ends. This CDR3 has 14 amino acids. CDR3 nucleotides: TGTGCCAGCAGCTTAGTCACGAACACCGGGGAGCTGTTTTTT. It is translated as CASSLVTNTGELFF.

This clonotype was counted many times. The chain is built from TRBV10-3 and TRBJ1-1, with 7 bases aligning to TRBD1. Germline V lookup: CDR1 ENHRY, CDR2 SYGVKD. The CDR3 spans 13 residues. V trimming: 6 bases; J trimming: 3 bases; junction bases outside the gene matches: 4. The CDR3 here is CAIRPTGDTEAFF. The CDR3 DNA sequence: TGTGCCATCAGACCAACAGGGGACACTGAAGCTTTCTTT.

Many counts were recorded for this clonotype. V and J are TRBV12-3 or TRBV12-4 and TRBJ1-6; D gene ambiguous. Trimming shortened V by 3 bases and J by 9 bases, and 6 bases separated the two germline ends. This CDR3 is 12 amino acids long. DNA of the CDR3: TGTGCCAGCAGTTTCGGGAGTTCACCCCTCCACTTT. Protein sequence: CASSFGSSPLHF.

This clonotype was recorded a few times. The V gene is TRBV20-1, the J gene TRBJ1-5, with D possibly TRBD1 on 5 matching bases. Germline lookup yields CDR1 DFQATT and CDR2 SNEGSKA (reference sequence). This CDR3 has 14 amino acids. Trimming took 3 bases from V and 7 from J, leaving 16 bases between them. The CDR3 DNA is TGCAGTGCTAGCGCCGGGGGGGGTCAGCAGCCCCAGCATTTT. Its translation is CSASAGGGQQPQHF.

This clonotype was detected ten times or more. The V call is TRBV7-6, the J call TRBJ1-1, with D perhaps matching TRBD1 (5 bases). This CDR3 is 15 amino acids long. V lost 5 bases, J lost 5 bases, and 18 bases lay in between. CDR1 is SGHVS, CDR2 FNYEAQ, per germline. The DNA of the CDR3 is TGTGCCAGCAGCCGAAGGGGAGGGGAGGGTACTGAAGCTTTCTTT. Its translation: CASSRRGGEGTEAFF.

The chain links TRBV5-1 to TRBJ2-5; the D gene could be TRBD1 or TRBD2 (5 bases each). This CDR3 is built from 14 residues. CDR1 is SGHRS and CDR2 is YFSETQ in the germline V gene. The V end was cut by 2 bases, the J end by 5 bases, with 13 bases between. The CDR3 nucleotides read TGCGCCAGCAGCTTAGGGGTTTCGGGGGAGACCCAGTACTTC. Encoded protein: CASSLGVSGETQYF.

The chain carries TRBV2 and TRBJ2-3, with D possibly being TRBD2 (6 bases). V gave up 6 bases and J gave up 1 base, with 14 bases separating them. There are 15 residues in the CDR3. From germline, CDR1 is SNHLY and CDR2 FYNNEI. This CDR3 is CASRAWGLGTDTQYF. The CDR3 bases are TGTGCCAGCAGGGCGTGGGGACTCGGCACAGATACGCAGTATTTT.

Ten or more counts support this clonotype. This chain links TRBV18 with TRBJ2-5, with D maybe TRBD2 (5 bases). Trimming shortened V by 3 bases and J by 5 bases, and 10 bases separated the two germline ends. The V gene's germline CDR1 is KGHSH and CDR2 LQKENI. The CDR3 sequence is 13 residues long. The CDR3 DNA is TGTGCCAGCTCACCGTCTAGCTCGGAGACCCAGTACTTC. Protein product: CASSPSSSETQYF.

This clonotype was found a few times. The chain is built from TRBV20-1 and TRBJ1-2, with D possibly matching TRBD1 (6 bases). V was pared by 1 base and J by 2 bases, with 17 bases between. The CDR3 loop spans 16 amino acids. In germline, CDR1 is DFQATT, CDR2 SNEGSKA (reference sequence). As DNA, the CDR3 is TGCAGTGCTAGAGCGGACGGGACAACTGTAAACTATGGCTACACCTTC. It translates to CSARADGTTVNYGYTF.

The CDR3 region is CASTTQARNNEQFF. The CDR3 region has the DNA TGTGCCAGTACCACCCAGGCCCGAAACAATGAGCAGTTCTTC. The genes are TRBV19 and TRBJ2-1; D not resolved. V was trimmed by 7 bases and J by 5 bases, leaving 15 bases between them. Germline CDR1 is LNHDA and CDR2 is SQIVND (reference sequence). The CDR3 length is 14 residues.

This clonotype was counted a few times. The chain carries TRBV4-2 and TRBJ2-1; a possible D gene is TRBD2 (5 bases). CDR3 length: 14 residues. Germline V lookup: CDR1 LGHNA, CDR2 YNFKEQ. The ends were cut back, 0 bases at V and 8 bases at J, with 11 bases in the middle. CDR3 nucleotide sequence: TGTGCCAGCAGCCAAGATGCAGCGGCGGATGAGCAGTTCTTC. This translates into CASSQDAAADEQFF.

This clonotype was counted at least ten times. DNA for the CDR3: TGTGCCATCAGTAGTTCGGGGGAAGAGACCCAGTACTTC. This gives the protein CAISSSGEETQYF. The J gene is TRBJ2-5, the V gene TRBV10-3; D possibly corresponds to TRBD2 (6 bases). Germline V gene lookup returns CDR1 ENHRY and CDR2 SYGVKD. The CDR3 totals 13 residues. Trimming stripped 5 bases from V and 3 bases from J, with 10 bases between.

The CDR3 DNA follows: TGTGCCAGCAGCGGAAGGGGGACTACAAACACCGGGGAGCTGTTTTTT. Translating it yields CASSGRGTTNTGELFF. This chain links TRBV14 with TRBJ2-2; weak D call: TRBD2 (7 bases). Trimming removed 5 bases from V and 2 bases from J, with 15 bases in between. Germline CDR1 reads SGHDN; CDR2 reads FVKESK. This CDR3 spans 16 amino acids. Looking up the rest from reference TRBV14 and TRBJ2-2 gives the full variable domain: EAGVTQFPSHSVIEKGQTVTLRCDPISGHDNLYWYRRVMGKEIKFLLHFVKESKQDESGMPNNRFLAERTGGTYSTLKVQPAELEDSGVYFCASSGRGTTNTGELFFGEGSRLTVL.

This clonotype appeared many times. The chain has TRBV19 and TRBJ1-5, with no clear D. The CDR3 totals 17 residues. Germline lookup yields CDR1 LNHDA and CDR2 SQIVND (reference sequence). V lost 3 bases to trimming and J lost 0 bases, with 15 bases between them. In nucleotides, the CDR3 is TGTGCCAGTAGTATCCGCCGGATTCCGAATAGCAATCAGCCCCAGCATTTT. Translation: CASSIRRIPNSNQPQHF.

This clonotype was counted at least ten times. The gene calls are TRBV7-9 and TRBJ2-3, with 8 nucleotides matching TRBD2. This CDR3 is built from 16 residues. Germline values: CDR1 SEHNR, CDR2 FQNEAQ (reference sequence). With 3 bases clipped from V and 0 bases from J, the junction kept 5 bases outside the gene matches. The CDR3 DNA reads TGTGCCAGCAGCTTCCTATTAGCGGGGAGCACAGATACGCAGTATTTT. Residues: CASSFLLAGSTDTQYF. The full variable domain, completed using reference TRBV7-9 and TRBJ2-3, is DTGVSQNPRHKITKRGQNVTFRCDPISEHNRLYWYRQTLGQGPEFLTYFQNEAQLEKSRLLSDRFSAERPKGSFSTLEIQRTEQGDSAMYLCASSFLLAGSTDTQYFGPGTRLTVL.